These 9 T cell receptor beta chains share one sample of origin, sequenced in a study of cytomegalovirus exposure and HLA in healthy donors. A multiplex PCR was run with 60 Vbeta primers and 13 Jbeta primers. Sequencing used immunoSEQ multiplex PCR; TCRdb keeps in-frame clones, though not all of them. The sample lists about 140,000 clones, roughly three quarters seen once, with 4.9% in the top ten. Sequenced: PBMCs. The receptors come from a woman aged 45-59 years in good health and CMV-seronegative.

This clone was counted a single time. The chain recombines TRBV5-6 with TRBJ2-7; the match to TRBD2 covers 7 bases. This CDR3 region has 14 residues. From germline, CDR1 is SGHDT and CDR2 YYEEEE. The junction had 3 bases not matched to a gene; V was cut back by 0 bases and J by 3 bases. The CDR3 coding sequence is TGTGCCAGCAGCTTGGGGCCGGGGGGCTACGAGCAGTACTTC. Amino acid sequence: CASSLGPGGYEQYF.

This sequence joins TRBV2 and TRBJ2-1, with a weak D call TRBD2 (6 bases). Trimming cost V 10 bases and J 0 bases, with 16 bases left between them. CDR1 is SNHLY and CDR2 is FYNNEI in the germline V gene. The CDR3 extends over 15 amino acids. For the CDR3, the DNA is TGTGCCACCGGGTCGGGGGTCAACTCCTACAATGAGCAGTTCTTC. Translating gives CATGSGVNSYNEQFF.

The chain joins TRBV5-4 to TRBJ1-1; unclear D gene. Deletions cut 4 bases from V and 8 bases from J, with 18 bases between. The CDR3 contains 14 residues. The germline V gene has CDR1 SGHNT and CDR2 YYREEE (reference sequence). The CDR3 DNA is TGTGCCAGCAGCCCAGCCCGAAGTATGCGGGAAGCTTTCTTT. This translates into CASSPARSMREAFF. The whole variable domain, remainder taken from reference TRBV5-4 and TRBJ1-1, is ETGVTQSPTHLIKTRGQQVTLRCSSQSGHNTVSWYQQALGQGPQFIFQYYREEENGRGNFPPRFSGLQFPNYSSELNVNALELDDSALYLCASSPARSMREAFFGQGTRLTVV.

The chain is built from TRBV28 and TRBJ2-7; the match to TRBD1 covers 7 bases. J was trimmed by 6 bases and V by 2 bases; bases with no gene match: 7. This CDR3 is 14 amino acids long. Germline CDR1 MDHEN, CDR2 SYDVKM. DNA of the CDR3: TGTGCCAGCAGTTTACTGTCGGGACAGACCGAGCAGTACTTC. This sequence encodes CASSLLSGQTEQYF. Full variable domain (rest looked up from reference TRBV28 and TRBJ2-7): DVKVTQSSRYLVKRTGEKVFLECVQDMDHENMFWYRQDPGLGLRLIYFSYDVKMKEKGDIPEGYSVSREKKERFSLILESASTNQTSMYLCASSLLSGQTEQYFGPGTRLTVT.

The V call is TRBV19, the J call TRBJ1-5, with D unresolved. The ends were cut back, 0 bases at V and 3 bases at J, with 18 bases in the middle. Germline V CDR1 and CDR2: LNHDA, SQIVND (reference sequence). The CDR3 loop spans 18 amino acids. Here the CDR3 DNA reads TGTGCCAGTAGTATAGATCTCGTGGCCCCGCAGGTCAATCAGCCCCAGCATTTT. This codes for CASSIDLVAPQVNQPQHF.

The chain employs TRBV7-9 and TRBJ1-2; 9 bases line up with TRBD1. Germline V gene lookup returns CDR1 SEHNR and CDR2 FQNEAQ (reference sequence). This CDR3 is 15 amino acids long. J lost 8 bases, V lost 5 bases, and 12 bases had no gene match. CDR3 DNA: TGTGCCAGCAGCCCCCGGGACAGGGTCTGGGAGGGCTACACCTTC. This translates into CASSPRDRVWEGYTF.

The V gene is TRBV5-1, the J gene TRBJ1-6; tentative D call: TRBD1 (5 bases). This CDR3 is built from 14 residues. The V gene lost 2 bases and the J gene lost 10 bases, with 13 bases spanning the gap. Per the germline V gene, CDR1 is SGHRS and CDR2 is YFSETQ. The CDR3 sequence is CASSLESGRSPLHF. The CDR3 nucleotides read TGCGCCAGCAGCTTAGAGTCAGGGCGCTCACCCCTCCACTTT.

The chain uses TRBV7-9 and TRBJ2-3; 11 bases fit TRBD2. The CDR3 sequence is 15 residues long. CDR1 and CDR2 (germline): SEHNR, FQNEAQ (reference sequence). With V trimmed by 1 base and J by 5 bases, 2 bases remained unmatched. The CDR3 loop is CASSLVAGGVDTQYF. In DNA form, the CDR3 reads TGTGCCAGCAGCTTAGTAGCGGGGGGGGTAGATACGCAGTATTTT.

The chain carries TRBV5-1 and TRBJ1-1, with TRBD1 matching over 7 bases. The CDR3 runs to 14 residues. CDR1 is SGHRS, CDR2 YFSETQ, per germline. J lost 1 base, V lost 3 bases, and 3 bases had no gene match. The CDR3 reads CASSSGTENTEAFF. The DNA for the CDR3 is TGCGCCAGCAGCTCCGGGACAGAGAACACTGAAGCTTTCTTT.